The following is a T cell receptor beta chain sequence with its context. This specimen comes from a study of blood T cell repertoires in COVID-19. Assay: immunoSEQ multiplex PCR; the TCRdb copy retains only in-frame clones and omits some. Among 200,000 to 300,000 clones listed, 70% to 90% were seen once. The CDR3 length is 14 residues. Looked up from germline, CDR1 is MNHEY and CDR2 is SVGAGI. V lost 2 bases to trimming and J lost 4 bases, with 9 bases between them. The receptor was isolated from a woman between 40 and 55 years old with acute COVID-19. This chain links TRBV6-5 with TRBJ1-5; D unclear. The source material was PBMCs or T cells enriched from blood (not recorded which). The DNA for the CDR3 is TGTGCCAGCAGTTACAGAGGCGGAAATCAGCCCCAGCATTTT. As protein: CASSYRGGNQPQHF.